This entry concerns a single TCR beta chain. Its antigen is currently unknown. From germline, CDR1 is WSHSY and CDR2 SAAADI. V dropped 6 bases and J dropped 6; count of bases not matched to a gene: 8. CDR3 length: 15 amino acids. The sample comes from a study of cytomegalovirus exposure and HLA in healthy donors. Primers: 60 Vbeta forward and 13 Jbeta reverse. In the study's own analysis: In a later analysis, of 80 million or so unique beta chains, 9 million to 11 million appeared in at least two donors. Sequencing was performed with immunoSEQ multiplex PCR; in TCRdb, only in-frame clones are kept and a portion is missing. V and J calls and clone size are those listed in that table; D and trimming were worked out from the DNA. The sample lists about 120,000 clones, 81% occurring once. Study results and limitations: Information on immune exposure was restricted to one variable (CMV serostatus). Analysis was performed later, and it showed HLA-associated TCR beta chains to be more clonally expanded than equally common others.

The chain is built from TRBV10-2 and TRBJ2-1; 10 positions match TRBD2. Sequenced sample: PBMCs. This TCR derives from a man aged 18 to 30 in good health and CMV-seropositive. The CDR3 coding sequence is TGCGCCAGCAGCAAGGGTCTAGCGGGAGTCAATGAGCAGTTCTTC. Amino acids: CASSKGLAGVNEQFF.